The 21 T cell receptor beta chains given below trace back to one sample, sequenced in a study of T cells in Graves' hyperthyroidism and ophthalmopathy. TCR beta CDR3 region amplification was performed from RNA transcripts. HTBI primers were used for first-round RT-PCR of the TCR CDR3. TCRdb reanalysed the multiplex PCR reads using MiXCR and keeps one entry per CDR3 protein. In the table there are 500,000 to 750,000 distinct CDR3 sequences, about 14% of which are singletons. Sequencing was done on a sample of blood. These receptors originate from a woman younger than 35 with Graves' ophthalmopathy.

This clonotype was seen ten or more times. V is TRBV5-1 and J is TRBJ2-1, with 7 bases fitting TRBD1. Germline trimming cut 4 bases from V and 5 bases from J; bases unmatched to any gene: 3. The germline CDR1 and CDR2 sequences are SGHRS and YFSETQ. The CDR3 loop spans 13 amino acids. The CDR3 DNA sequence: TGCGCCAGCAGCCCCGGACAGGACAATGAGCAGTTCTTC. Its translation is CASSPGQDNEQFF.

There are a few counts of this clonotype. The J gene is TRBJ1-1, the V gene TRBV6-5; possible D gene TRBD1, 5 bases. Trimming removed 0 bases at V and 3 bases at J, with 11 bases between. Germline-derived CDR1 and CDR2 are MNHEY and SVGAGI. The CDR3 is made up of 15 amino acids. This CDR3 is CASSYSGGLDTEAFF. CDR3 DNA sequence: TGTGCCAGCAGTTACTCTGGGGGTTTGGACACTGAAGCTTTCTTT.

Only a few counts were recorded for this clonotype. This chain uses TRBV30 with TRBJ1-6; D may be TRBD1 (6 bases). Germline CDR1 and CDR2: GTSNPN and SVGIG (reference sequence). This CDR3 has 17 residues. Trimming removed 5 bases from V and 4 bases from J, with 21 bases in between. As DNA, the CDR3 is TGTGCCTGGGGTTCAAACAGGGCCTCGAGGTATAATTCACCCCTCCACTTT. It is translated as CAWGSNRASRYNSPLHF.

At least ten counts were recorded for this clonotype. V usage is TRBV12-3 or TRBV12-4 and J usage is TRBJ1-2; TRBD1 agrees at 9 bases. This CDR3 comprises 16 residues. Unmatched junction bases numbered 9, after V lost 5 bases and J lost 2 bases. The CDR3 loop reads CASSLYTGGINYGYTF. Here the CDR3 DNA reads TGTGCCAGCAGTCTTTATACAGGGGGCATCAACTATGGCTACACCTTC.

This clonotype was found many times. The chain joins TRBV7-2 to TRBJ2-1; TRBD2 matches at 8 bases. V gave up 1 base and J gave up 8 bases; unmatched junction bases: 7. Germline CDR1 and CDR2: SGHTA and FQGNSA. The CDR3 extends over 15 amino acids. The CDR3 sequence is CASSLVVLAGDEQFF. CDR3 sequence (DNA): TGTGCCAGCAGCTTAGTAGTGCTAGCGGGCGATGAGCAGTTCTTC. The full variable domain, rest sourced from reference TRBV7-2 and TRBJ2-1, is GAGVSQSPSNKVTEKGKDVELRCDPISGHTALYWYRQSLGQGLEFLIYFQGNSAPDKSGLPSDRFSAERTGGSVSTLTIQRTQQEDSAVYLCASSLVVLAGDEQFFGPGTRLTVL.

There are many counts of this clonotype. The chain employs TRBV7-9 and TRBJ2-7; D is perhaps TRBD2 (5 bases). The V and J ends lost 4 bases and 6 bases respectively, with 16 bases between them. Per the germline V gene, CDR1 is SEHNR and CDR2 is FQNEAQ (reference sequence). The CDR3 sequence is 14 residues long. The chain's CDR3 is CASSSTRIALEQYF. The CDR3 coding sequence is TGTGCCAGCAGCTCAACTCGAATAGCGCTCGAGCAGTACTTC.

This clonotype was observed many times. The chain's CDR3 is CASSLPRGRRDDEKLFF. The DNA for the CDR3 is TGTGCCAGCAGTTTGCCCAGGGGGCGGCGGGATGATGAAAAACTGTTTTTT. The V and J genes are TRBV28 and TRBJ1-4, with TRBD1 matching over 8 bases. V gave up 3 bases and J gave up 6 bases; unmatched junction bases: 12. The CDR3 sequence is 17 residues long. The germline CDR1 and CDR2 sequences are MDHEN and SYDVKM.

At least ten counts were recorded for this clonotype. The rearrangement links TRBV7-2 to TRBJ2-5, with 9 bases identical to TRBD2. The ends lost 8 bases at V and 2 bases at J; junction bases unmatched: 3. There are 13 residues in the CDR3. Germline V gene data show CDR1 as SGHTA and CDR2 as FQGNSA. CDR3 protein: CASGSGSQETQYF. The CDR3 bases are TGTGCCAGCGGTAGCGGGAGTCAAGAGACCCAGTACTTC.

This clonotype was seen ten or more times. The rearrangement joins TRBV12-3 or TRBV12-4 to TRBJ2-4, with TRBD1 matching over 8 bases. The J segment lost 8 bases and the V segment lost 3 bases, leaving 15 bases of the junction unmatched. This CDR3 has 17 amino acids. CDR3 nucleotides: TGTGCCAGCAGTTTCGGACTTCGGACAGGGAGGAGGGACATTCAGTACTTC. This sequence encodes CASSFGLRTGRRDIQYF.

In this sample, this clonotype turned up many times. The V gene is TRBV7-3, the J gene TRBJ1-2; no reliable D call. Germline assignment: CDR1 SGHTA and CDR2 FQGTGA. The CDR3 loop spans 15 amino acids. The V end was cut by 1 base, the J end by 0 bases, with 9 bases between. CDR3 protein: CASSLIPGANYGYTF. The DNA of the CDR3 is TGTGCCAGCAGCTTAATCCCAGGCGCTAACTATGGCTACACCTTC.

This clonotype appeared many times. The V gene is TRBV2, the J gene TRBJ2-3, with TRBD1 matching 8 bases. CDR1 and CDR2 (germline): SNHLY, FYNNEI. This CDR3 region has 15 residues. Germline trimming cut 4 bases from V and 2 bases from J; bases unmatched to any gene: 5. The CDR3: CASSGTGPHTDTQYF. DNA for the CDR3: TGTGCCAGCAGTGGGACAGGGCCGCACACAGATACGCAGTATTTT.

This clonotype was observed many times. This rearrangement joins TRBV28 to TRBJ2-7; D possibly matches TRBD1 or TRBD2 (5 bases each). Trimming took 7 bases from V and 6 from J, leaving 25 bases between them. CDR1 is MDHEN, CDR2 SYDVKM, per germline. The CDR3 totals 16 residues. The CDR3 sequence: CASTSPGGSELGEQYF. CDR3 bases: TGTGCCAGCACCTCCCCTGGGGGTTCTGAGTTGGGCGAGCAGTACTTC. Full variable domain (remainder filled in from reference TRBV28 and TRBJ2-7): DVKVTQSSRYLVKRTGEKVFLECVQDMDHENMFWYRQDPGLGLRLIYFSYDVKMKEKGDIPEGYSVSREKKERFSLILESASTNQTSMYLCASTSPGGSELGEQYFGPGTRLTVT.

The chain uses TRBV12-3 or TRBV12-4 and TRBJ1-4; 11 bases agree with TRBD1. This CDR3 contains 16 residues. V was pared by 8 bases and J by 6 bases, with 11 bases of the junction left unmatched. CDR3 nucleotide sequence: TGTGCCAGCGCCACCGACCCGGGACAGGGGGATGAAAAACTGTTTTTT. Amino acid sequence: CASATDPGQGDEKLFF.

In this sample, this clonotype turned up many times. The J gene is TRBJ2-7, the V gene TRBV20-1, with 11 bases fitting TRBD2. Germline CDR1 reads DFQATT; CDR2 reads SNEGSKA (reference sequence). This CDR3 spans 13 amino acids. V was pared by 5 bases and J by 5 bases, with 5 bases of the junction left unmatched. CDR3 sequence (DNA): TGCAGTGCTTTTAGCGGGAGGGCCGACGAGCAGTACTTC. It specifies CSAFSGRADEQYF.

This clonotype was counted ten times or more. The V call is TRBV19, the J call TRBJ1-1; D remains unclear. Trimming cost V 5 bases and J 6 bases, with 13 bases left between them. The CDR3 runs 13 residues. CDR1 is LNHDA and CDR2 is SQIVND in the germline V gene (reference sequence). The CDR3 protein is CASSLGRRAEAFF. CDR3 DNA: TGTGCCAGTAGTCTCGGCCGGCGGGCTGAAGCTTTCTTT.

This chain links TRBV29-1 with TRBJ1-4; D not certain. The CDR3 has 10 residues. Germline CDR1 SQVTM, CDR2 ANQGSEA. V was shortened by 7 bases and J by 4 bases, with 4 bases between the two germline ends. CDR3 DNA sequence: TGCAGCGGACGTAATGAAAAACTGTTTTTT. Residues: CSGRNEKLFF.

This clonotype was observed many times. This chain connects TRBV12-3 or TRBV12-4 to TRBJ1-5, with D tentatively TRBD1 (6 bases). Trimming removed 2 bases at V and 7 bases at J, with 15 bases between. This CDR3 is built from 15 residues. The CDR3 DNA reads TGTGCCAGCAGTTTAAGTGGGGGCGAAGGGCAGCCCCAGCATTTT. Translating gives CASSLSGGEGQPQHF.

This clonotype was found many times. Written as DNA, the CDR3 is TGTGCCAGCAGCTTAGCGGGAGTAGCGGTCTTAGGGGGGGAGCTGTTTTTT. Its translation: CASSLAGVAVLGGELFF. The gene calls are TRBV7-2 and TRBJ2-2, with a tentative D call TRBD2 (6 bases). V shed 0 bases and J shed 8 bases, with 19 bases lying between them. The CDR3 loop spans 17 amino acids. Per germline, CDR1 SGHTA and CDR2 FQGNSA.

This clonotype was observed at least ten times. J is TRBJ2-1 and V is TRBV24-1; D uncertain. V lost 3 bases, J lost 3 bases, and 14 bases lay in between. Germline V lookup: CDR1 KGHDR, CDR2 SFDVKD. The CDR3 spans 16 residues. CDR3 nucleotides: TGTGCCACCAGTGATGCCGGGCCTAACTACTACAATGAGCAGTTCTTC. Its translation is CATSDAGPNYYNEQFF.

The sample holds many counts of this clonotype. This chain links TRBV27 with TRBJ2-7; D is undetermined. Germline values: CDR1 MNHEY, CDR2 SMNVEV (reference sequence). V was clipped by 2 bases and J by 4 bases, with 9 bases between them. This CDR3 region has 13 residues. The CDR3 nucleotides read TGTGCCAGCAGTTTAAATTCTAGGTACGAGCAGTACTTC. Translating gives CASSLNSRYEQYF.

This clonotype has only a few counts. The chain's CDR3 is CASSFTGSRSYGYTF. CDR3 sequence (DNA): TGTGCCAGCAGTTTTACCGGGAGCCGGAGCTATGGCTACACCTTC. The chain couples TRBV6-2 or TRBV6-3 to TRBJ1-2, with D unresolved. The CDR3 has 15 residues. Looked up from germline, CDR1 is MNHEY and CDR2 is SVGEGT. V lost 4 bases and J 4 bases, leaving 16 bases between the germline ends.